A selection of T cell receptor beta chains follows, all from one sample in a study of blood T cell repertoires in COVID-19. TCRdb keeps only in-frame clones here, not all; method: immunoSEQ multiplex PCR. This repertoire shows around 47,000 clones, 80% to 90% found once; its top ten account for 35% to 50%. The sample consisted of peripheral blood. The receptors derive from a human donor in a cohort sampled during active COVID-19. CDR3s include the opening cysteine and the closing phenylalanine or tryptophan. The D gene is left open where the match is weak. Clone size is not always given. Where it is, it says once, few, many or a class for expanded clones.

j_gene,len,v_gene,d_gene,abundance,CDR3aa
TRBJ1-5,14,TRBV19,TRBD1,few,CASSETGGGQPQHF
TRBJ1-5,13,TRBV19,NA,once,CASSPRGGQPQHF
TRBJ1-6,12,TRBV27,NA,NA,CASAGLNSPLHF
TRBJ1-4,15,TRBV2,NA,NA,CASSFQGSPNEKLFF
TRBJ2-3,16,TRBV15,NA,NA,CATSRDHRASTDTQYF
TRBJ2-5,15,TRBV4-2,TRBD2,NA,CASSRNSGGQETQYF
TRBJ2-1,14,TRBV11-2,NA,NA,CASSLRIDGNEQFF
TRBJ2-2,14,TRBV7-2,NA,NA,CASRGGVNTGELFF
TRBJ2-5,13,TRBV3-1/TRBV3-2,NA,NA,CASSQLAQETQYF
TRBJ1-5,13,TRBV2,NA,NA,CAAKTRWNQPQHF
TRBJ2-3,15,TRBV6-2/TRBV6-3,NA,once,CASSYSWQAPDTQYF
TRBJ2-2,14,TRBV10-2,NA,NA,CASGQLEGSGELFF
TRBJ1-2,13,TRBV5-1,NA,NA,CASTETANYGYTF
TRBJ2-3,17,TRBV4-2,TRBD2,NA,CASSQTSGGASTDTQYF
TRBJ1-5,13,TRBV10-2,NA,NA,CASSDSRNQPQHF
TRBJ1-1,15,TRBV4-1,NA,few,CASSQEAGAPTEAFF